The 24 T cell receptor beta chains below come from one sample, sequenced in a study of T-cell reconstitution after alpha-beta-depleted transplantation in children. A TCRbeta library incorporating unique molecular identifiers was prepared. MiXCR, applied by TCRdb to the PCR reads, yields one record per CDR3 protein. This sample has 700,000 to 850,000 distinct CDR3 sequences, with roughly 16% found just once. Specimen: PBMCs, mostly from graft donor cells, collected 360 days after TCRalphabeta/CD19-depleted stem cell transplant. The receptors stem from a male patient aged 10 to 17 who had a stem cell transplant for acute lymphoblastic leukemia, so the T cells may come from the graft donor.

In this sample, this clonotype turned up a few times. The CDR3 nucleotides read TGTGCCAGCAGCCCTCGACAGTTAGAGCTCGATCCCCAGCATTTT. Its protein is CASSPRQLELDPQHF. The chain links TRBV12-3 or TRBV12-4 to TRBJ1-5, with TRBD1 as a possible D gene (5 bases). Trimming took off 6 bases at V and 10 bases at J, with 22 bases between the two ends. CDR3 length equals 15 residues.

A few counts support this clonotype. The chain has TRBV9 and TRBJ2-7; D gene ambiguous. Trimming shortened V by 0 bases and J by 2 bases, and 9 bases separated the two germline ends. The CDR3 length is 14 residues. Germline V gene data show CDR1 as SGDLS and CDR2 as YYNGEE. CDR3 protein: CASSVVPYTYEQYF. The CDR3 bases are TGTGCCAGCAGCGTAGTACCGTACACCTACGAGCAGTACTTC.

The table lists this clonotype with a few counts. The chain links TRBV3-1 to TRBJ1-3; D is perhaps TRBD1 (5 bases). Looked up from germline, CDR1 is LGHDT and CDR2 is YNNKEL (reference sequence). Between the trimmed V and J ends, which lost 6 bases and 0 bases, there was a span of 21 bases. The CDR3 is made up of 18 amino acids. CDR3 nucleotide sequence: TGTGCCAGCAGTGTATTACCTTTTGGGACGGCCTCTGGAAACACCATATATTTT. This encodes CASSVLPFGTASGNTIYF. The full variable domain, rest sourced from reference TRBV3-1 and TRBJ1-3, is DTAVSQTPKYLVTQMGNDKSIKCEQNLGHDTMYWYKQDSKKFLKIMFSYNNKELIINETVPNRFSPKSPDKAHLNLHINSLELGDSAVYFCASSVLPFGTASGNTIYFGEGSWLTVV.

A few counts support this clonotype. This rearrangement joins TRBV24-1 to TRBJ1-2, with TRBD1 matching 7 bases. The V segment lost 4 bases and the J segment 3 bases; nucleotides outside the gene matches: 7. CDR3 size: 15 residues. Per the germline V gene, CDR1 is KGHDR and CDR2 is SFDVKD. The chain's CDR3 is CATSDYRGTDYGYTF. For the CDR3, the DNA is TGTGCCACCAGTGACTACAGGGGTACAGACTATGGCTACACCTTC.

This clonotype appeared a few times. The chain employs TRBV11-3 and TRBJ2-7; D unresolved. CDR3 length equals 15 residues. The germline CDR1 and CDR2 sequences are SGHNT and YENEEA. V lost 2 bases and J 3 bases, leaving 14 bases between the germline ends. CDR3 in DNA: TGTGCCAGCAGCTTAAGGGTAGTCGACATCTACGAGCAGTACTTC. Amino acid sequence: CASSLRVVDIYEQYF.

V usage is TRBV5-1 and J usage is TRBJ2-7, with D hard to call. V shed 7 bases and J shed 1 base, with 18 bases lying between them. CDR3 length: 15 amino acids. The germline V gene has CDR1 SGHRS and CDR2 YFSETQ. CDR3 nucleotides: TGCGCCAGCTCCCTTCCGGGTGCCGCGTCCTACGAGCAGTACTTC. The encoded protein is CASSLPGAASYEQYF.

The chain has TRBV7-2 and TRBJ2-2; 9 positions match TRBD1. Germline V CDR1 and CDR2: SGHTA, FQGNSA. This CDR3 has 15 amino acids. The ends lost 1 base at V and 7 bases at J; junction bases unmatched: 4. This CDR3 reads CASSLEQGAVGELFF. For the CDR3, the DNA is TGTGCCAGCAGCTTAGAACAGGGGGCGGTCGGGGAGCTGTTTTTT.

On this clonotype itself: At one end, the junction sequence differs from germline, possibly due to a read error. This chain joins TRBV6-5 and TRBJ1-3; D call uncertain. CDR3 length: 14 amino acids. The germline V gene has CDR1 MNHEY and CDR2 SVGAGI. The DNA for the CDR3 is TGTGCCAGCAGTTACGGAGACCTTGGAAACACCGTATATTTT. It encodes CASSYGDLGNTVYF.

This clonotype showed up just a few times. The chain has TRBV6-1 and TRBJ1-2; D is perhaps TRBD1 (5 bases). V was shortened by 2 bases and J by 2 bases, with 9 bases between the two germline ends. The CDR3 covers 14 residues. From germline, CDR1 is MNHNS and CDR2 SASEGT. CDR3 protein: CASSEIAGNYGYTF. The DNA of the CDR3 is TGTGCCAGCAGTGAAATCGCAGGGAACTATGGCTACACCTTC.

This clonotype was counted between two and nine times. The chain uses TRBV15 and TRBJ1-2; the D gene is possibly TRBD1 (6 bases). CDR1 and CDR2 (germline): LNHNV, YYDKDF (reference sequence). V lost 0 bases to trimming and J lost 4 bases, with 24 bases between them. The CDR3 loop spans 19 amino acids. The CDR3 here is CATSREGAGATMSSYGYTF. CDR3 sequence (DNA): TGTGCCACCAGCAGAGAAGGCGCAGGGGCGACGATGTCTAGCTATGGCTACACCTTC.

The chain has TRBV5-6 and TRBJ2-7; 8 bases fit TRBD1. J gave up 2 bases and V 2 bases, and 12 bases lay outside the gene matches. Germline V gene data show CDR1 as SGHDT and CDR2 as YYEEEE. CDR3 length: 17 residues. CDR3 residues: CASSLNRNRGTTYEQYF. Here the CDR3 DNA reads TGTGCCAGCAGCTTAAACCGGAACAGGGGGACAACCTACGAGCAGTACTTC. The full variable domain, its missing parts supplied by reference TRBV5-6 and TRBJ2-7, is DAGVTQSPTHLIKTRGQQVTLRCSPKSGHDTVSWYQQALGQGPQFIFQYYEEEERQRGNFPDRFSGHQFPNYSSELNVNALLLGDSALYLCASSLNRNRGTTYEQYFGPGTRLTVT.

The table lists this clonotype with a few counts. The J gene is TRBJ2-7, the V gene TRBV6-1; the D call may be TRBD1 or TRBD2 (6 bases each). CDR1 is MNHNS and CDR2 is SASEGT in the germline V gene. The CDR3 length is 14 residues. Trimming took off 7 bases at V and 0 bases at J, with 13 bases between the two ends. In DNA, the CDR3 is TGTGCCAGCAACAAAGGGGGGAGCTCCTACGAGCAGTACTTC. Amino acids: CASNKGGSSYEQYF.

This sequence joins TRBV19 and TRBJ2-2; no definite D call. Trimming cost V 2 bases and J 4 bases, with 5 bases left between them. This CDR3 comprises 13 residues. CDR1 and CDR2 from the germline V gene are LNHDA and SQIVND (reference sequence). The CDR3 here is CASSIRITGELFF. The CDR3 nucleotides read TGTGCCAGTAGTATAAGGATCACCGGGGAGCTGTTTTTT. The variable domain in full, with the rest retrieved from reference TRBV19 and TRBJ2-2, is DGGITQSPKYLFRKEGQNVTLSCEQNLNHDAMYWYRQDPGQGLRLIYYSQIVNDFQKGDIAEGYSVSREKKESFPLTVTSAQKNPTAFYLCASSIRITGELFFGEGSRLTVL.

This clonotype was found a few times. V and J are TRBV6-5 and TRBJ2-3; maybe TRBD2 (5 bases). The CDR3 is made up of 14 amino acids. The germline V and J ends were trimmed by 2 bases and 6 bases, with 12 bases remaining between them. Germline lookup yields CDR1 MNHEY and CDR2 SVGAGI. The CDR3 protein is CASSYRRGFDTQYF. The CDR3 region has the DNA TGTGCCAGCAGTTACCGCCGAGGGTTCGATACGCAGTATTTT.

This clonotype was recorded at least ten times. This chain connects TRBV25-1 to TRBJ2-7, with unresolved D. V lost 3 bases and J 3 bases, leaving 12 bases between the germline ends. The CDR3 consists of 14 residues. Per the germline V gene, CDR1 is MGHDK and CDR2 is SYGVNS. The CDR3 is CASSDSGSSYEQYF. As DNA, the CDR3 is TGTGCCAGCAGTGACTCCGGCAGCAGCTACGAGCAGTACTTC.

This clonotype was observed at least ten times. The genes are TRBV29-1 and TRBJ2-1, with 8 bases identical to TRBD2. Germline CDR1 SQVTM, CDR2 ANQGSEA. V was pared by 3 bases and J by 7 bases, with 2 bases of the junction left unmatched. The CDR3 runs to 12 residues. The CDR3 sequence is CSVDLAGNEQFF. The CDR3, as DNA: TGCAGCGTTGATCTAGCGGGTAATGAGCAGTTCTTC.

CDR3 residues: CASSPPEITLSYGYTF. The CDR3 nucleotides are TGTGCCAGCTCACCACCCGAGATTACTCTTAGCTATGGCTACACCTTC. V usage is TRBV18 and J usage is TRBJ1-2; D unclear. Germline loops: CDR1 KGHSH, CDR2 LQKENI. V shed 0 bases and J shed 4 bases, with 15 bases lying between them. CDR3 length: 16 amino acids.

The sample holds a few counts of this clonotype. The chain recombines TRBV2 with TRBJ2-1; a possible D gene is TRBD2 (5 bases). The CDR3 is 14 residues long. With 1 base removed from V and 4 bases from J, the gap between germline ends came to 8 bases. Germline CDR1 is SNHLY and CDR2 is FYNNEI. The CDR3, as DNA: TGTGCCAGCAGTGAAGGGGAGTTTTACAATGAGCAGTTCTTC. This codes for CASSEGEFYNEQFF.

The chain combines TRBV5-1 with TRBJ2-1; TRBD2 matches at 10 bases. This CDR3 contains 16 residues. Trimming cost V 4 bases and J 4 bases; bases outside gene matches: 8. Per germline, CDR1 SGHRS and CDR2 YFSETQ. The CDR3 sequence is CASSRRGLAEYNEQFF. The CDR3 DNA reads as TGCGCCAGCAGCCGCCGCGGACTAGCGGAATACAATGAGCAGTTCTTC.

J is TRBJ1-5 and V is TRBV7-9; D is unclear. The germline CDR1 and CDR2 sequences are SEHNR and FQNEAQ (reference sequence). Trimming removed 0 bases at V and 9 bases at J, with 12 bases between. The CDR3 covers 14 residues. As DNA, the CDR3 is TGTGCCAGCAGCTTAGCGCTTGGAGAATCGCCCCAGCATTTT. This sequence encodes CASSLALGESPQHF. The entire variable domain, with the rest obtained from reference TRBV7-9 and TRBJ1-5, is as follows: DTGVSQNPRHKITKRGQNVTFRCDPISEHNRLYWYRQTLGQGPEFLTYFQNEAQLEKSRLLSDRFSAERPKGSFSTLEIQRTEQGDSAMYLCASSLALGESPQHFGDGTRLSIL.

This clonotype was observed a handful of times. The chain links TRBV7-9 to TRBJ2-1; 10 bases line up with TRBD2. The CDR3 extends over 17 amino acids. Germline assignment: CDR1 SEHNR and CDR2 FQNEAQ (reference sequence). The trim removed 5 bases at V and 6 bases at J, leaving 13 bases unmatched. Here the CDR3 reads CASSQSSGSLTSNEQFF. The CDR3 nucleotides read TGTGCCAGCAGCCAATCTAGCGGGAGCTTGACGAGCAATGAGCAGTTCTTC.

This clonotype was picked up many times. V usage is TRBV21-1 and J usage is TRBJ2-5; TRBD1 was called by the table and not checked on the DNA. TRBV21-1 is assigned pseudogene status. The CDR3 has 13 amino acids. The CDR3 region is CASSHRGPNFQYF. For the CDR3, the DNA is TGTGCCAGCAGCCACAGGGGGCCCAATTTCCAGTACTTC.

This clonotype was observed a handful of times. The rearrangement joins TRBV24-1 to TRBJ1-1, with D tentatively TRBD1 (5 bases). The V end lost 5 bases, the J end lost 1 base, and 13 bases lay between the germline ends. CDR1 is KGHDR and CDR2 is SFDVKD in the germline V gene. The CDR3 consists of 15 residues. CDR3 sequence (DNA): TGTGCCACCAGTGGTACCACAGGAACGAACACTGAAGCTTTCTTT. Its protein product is CATSGTTGTNTEAFF.

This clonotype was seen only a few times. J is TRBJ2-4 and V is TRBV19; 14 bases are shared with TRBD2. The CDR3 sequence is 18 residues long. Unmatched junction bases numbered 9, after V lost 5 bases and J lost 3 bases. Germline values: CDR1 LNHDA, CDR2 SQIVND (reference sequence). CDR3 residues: CASSAPGTSGSGKNIQYF. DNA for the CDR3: TGTGCCAGTAGTGCTCCCGGGACTAGCGGGAGTGGCAAAAACATTCAGTACTTC.